This T cell receptor (beta chain) originates from a study of CD8 T cells in Susac syndrome. The CDR3 loop spans 12 amino acids. CDR1 DFQATT and CDR2 SNEGSKA come from the germline V gene (reference sequence). V lost 3 bases and J lost 5, with 8 bases in between. This clonotype was seen only once. Random hexamers served to reverse transcribe roughly 0.45 to 1 ug RNA. MiXCR, applied by TCRdb to the immunoSEQ multiplex PCR reads, yields one record per CDR3 protein. The table shows approximately 230,000 distinct CDR3 sequences, with about 93% occurring only once. The source of this sequence is a human donor with multiple sclerosis. The rearrangement links TRBV20-1 to TRBJ1-5; a possible D gene is TRBD1 (6 bases). The sample consisted of CD4+ T cells from PBMCs. The chain's CDR3 is CSASRGYQPQHF. DNA of the CDR3: TGCAGTGCTAGTAGGGGGTATCAGCCCCAGCATTTT.